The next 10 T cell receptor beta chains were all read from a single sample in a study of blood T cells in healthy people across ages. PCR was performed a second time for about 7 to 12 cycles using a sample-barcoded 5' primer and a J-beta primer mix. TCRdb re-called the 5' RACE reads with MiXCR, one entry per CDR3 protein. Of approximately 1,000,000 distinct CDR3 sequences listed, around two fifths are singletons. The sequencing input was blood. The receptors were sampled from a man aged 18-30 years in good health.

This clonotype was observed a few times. The CDR3 spells CASSVGQQNTEAFF. The DNA for the CDR3 is TGTGCCAGCAGCGTGGGACAGCAGAACACTGAAGCTTTCTTT. The chain employs TRBV7-9 and TRBJ1-1; 7 positions agree with TRBD1. Germline trimming cut 5 bases from V and 1 base from J; bases unmatched to any gene: 4. The CDR3 extends over 14 amino acids. Germline V gene lookup returns CDR1 SEHNR and CDR2 FQNEAQ (reference sequence).

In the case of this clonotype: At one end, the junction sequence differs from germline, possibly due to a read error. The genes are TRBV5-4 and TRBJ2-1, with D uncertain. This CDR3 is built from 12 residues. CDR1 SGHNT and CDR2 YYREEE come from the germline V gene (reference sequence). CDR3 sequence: CAGSRTYNEQFF. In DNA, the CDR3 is TGTGCCGGCAGCCGAACCTACAATGAGCAGTTCTTC.

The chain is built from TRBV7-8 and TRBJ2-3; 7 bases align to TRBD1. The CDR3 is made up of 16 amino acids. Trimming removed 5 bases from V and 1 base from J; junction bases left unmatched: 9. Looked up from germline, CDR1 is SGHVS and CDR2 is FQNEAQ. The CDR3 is CASSAATGAGTDTQYF. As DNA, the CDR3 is TGTGCCAGCAGCGCGGCCACAGGGGCTGGCACAGATACGCAGTATTTT.

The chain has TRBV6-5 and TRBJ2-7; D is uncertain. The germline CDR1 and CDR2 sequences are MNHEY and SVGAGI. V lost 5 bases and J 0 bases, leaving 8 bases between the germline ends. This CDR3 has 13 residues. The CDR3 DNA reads TGTGCCAGCAGTCCCCTGACCTCCTACGAGCAGTACTTC. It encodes CASSPLTSYEQYF.

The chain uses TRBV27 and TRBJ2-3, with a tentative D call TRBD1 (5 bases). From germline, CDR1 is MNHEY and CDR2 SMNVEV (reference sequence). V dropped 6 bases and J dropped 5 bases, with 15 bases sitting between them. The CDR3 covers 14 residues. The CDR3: CASSLRAGLDTQYF. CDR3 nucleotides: TGTGCCAGCAGCCTTCGCGCAGGGCTAGATACGCAGTATTTT.

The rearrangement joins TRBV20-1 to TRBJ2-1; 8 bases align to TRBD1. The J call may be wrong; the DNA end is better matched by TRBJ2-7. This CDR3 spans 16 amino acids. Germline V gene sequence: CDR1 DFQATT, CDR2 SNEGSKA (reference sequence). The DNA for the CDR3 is TGCAGTGCTAGGGTGACGCAGGGGGCCTCCTACAATGAGCAGTACTTC. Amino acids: CSARVTQGASYNEQYF.

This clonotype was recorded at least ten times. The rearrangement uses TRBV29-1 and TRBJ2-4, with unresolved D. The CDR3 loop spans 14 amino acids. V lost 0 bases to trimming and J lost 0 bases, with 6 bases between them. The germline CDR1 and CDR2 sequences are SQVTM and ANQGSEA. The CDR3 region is CSVEERLAKNIQYF. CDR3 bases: TGCAGCGTTGAAGAGAGGCTAGCCAAAAACATTCAGTACTTC.

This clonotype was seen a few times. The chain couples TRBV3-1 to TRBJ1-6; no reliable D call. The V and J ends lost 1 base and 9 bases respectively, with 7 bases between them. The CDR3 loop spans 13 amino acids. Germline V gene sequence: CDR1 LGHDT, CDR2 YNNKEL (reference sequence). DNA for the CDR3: TGTGCCAGCAGCCAAGGTTCTCGTTCACCCCTCCACTTT. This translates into CASSQGSRSPLHF.

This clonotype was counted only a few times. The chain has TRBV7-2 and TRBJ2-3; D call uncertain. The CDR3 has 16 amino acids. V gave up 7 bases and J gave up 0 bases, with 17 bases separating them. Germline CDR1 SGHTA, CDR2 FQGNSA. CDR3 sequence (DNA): TGTGCCAGCACTTTTCTCACTACGGCCAGCACAGATACGCAGTATTTT. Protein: CASTFLTTASTDTQYF.

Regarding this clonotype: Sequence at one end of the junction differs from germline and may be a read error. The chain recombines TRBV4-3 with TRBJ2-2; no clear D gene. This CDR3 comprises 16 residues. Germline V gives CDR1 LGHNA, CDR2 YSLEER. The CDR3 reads CASGQARGANTGELFF. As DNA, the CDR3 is TGCGCCAGCGGCCAAGCCCGCGGCGCGAACACCGGGGAGCTGTTTTTT.